Presented here are 17 T cell receptor beta chains from one specimen sequenced in a study of cytomegalovirus exposure and HLA in healthy donors. It was with 60 Vbeta and 13 Jbeta primers that the PCR ran. Measured with immunoSEQ multiplex PCR; TCRdb has only the in-frame clones, and not every one. In the table there are 110,000 to 150,000 clones, about 81% of which are singletons. Sequencing was carried out using PBMCs. The receptors were sampled from a man aged 30 to 45 in good health and CMV-seronegative.

The chain is built from TRBV18 and TRBJ1-2; D is uncertain. Trimming pared 3 bases from V and 2 bases from J, leaving 7 bases between. There are 13 residues in the CDR3. Per germline, CDR1 KGHSH and CDR2 LQKENI. The DNA of the CDR3 is TGTGCCAGCTCACCCGACGGGAACTATGGCTACACCTTC. Its translation: CASSPDGNYGYTF.

This clone has only a few counts. V usage is TRBV19 and J usage is TRBJ2-3; tentative D call: TRBD1 (5 bases). CDR1 and CDR2 from the germline V gene are LNHDA and SQIVND (reference sequence). The CDR3 sequence is 18 residues long. Trimming stripped 3 bases from V and 2 bases from J, with 21 bases between. This CDR3 reads CASSIAGSPDGITDTQYF. In DNA form, the CDR3 reads TGTGCCAGTAGTATTGCAGGGTCCCCGGATGGGATCACAGATACGCAGTATTTT. Full variable domain (remainder filled in from reference TRBV19 and TRBJ2-3): DGGITQSPKYLFRKEGQNVTLSCEQNLNHDAMYWYRQDPGQGLRLIYYSQIVNDFQKGDIAEGYSVSREKKESFPLTVTSAQKNPTAFYLCASSIAGSPDGITDTQYFGPGTRLTVL.

The chain combines TRBV12-5 with TRBJ2-1; D is possibly TRBD2 (5 bases). The CDR3 covers 11 residues. The germline V and J ends were trimmed by 5 bases and 8 bases, with 7 bases remaining between them. Germline CDR1 LGHNT, CDR2 FRNRAP. The CDR3 DNA is TGTGCTAGTGGTGTCGGGGATGAGCAGTTCTTC. Amino acids: CASGVGDEQFF.

This chain links TRBV28 with TRBJ2-3; TRBD2 agrees at 7 bases. Trimming cost V 6 bases and J 2 bases; bases outside gene matches: 14. This CDR3 is 17 amino acids long. Germline CDR1 is MDHEN and CDR2 is SYDVKM. CDR3 sequence reads: CASRPALAGQVTDTQYF. The CDR3 DNA reads TGTGCCAGCAGGCCCGCCTTAGCGGGCCAGGTCACAGATACGCAGTATTTT.

This clone was picked up one time. The chain employs TRBV28 and TRBJ2-5; 8 bases are a match to TRBD2. The CDR3 contains 15 residues. Trimming took 6 bases from V and 5 from J; bases not matched to a gene: 11. The germline CDR1 and CDR2 sequences are MDHEN and SYDVKM. The DNA for the CDR3 is TGTGCCAGCAGCCCTCAGGCGGGAGGTGCGGAGACCCAGTACTTC. This codes for CASSPQAGGAETQYF. Based on the CDR3 plus reference TRBV28 and TRBJ2-5, the full variable domain is DVKVTQSSRYLVKRTGEKVFLECVQDMDHENMFWYRQDPGLGLRLIYFSYDVKMKEKGDIPEGYSVSREKKERFSLILESASTNQTSMYLCASSPQAGGAETQYFGPGTRLLVL.

The CDR3: CASSTRHSQETQYF. DNA of the CDR3: TGTGCCAGCAGCACCAGACATTCCCAAGAGACCCAGTACTTC. The V and J genes are TRBV13 and TRBJ2-5; no reliable D call. CDR3 length equals 14 residues. Germline V gene data show CDR1 as PRHDT and CDR2 as FYEKMQ (reference sequence). The V end was cut by 5 bases, the J end by 1 base, with 11 bases between.

The rearrangement uses TRBV6-6 and TRBJ2-7, with D unclear. The CDR3 is made up of 13 amino acids. With 6 bases removed from V and 3 bases from J, the gap between germline ends came to 12 bases. Germline values: CDR1 MNHNY, CDR2 SVGAGI (reference sequence). The CDR3 sequence is CASSSLEDYEQYF. The CDR3 coding sequence is TGTGCCAGCAGCTCGCTTGAGGACTACGAGCAGTACTTC.

The chain joins TRBV2 to TRBJ1-1, with 11 bases matching TRBD1. The CDR3 covers 14 residues. The germline V gene encodes CDR1 SNHLY and CDR2 FYNNEI. With 7 bases clipped from V and 4 bases from J, the junction kept 5 bases outside the gene matches. The chain's CDR3 is CASKRTGGLTEAFF. CDR3 nucleotide sequence: TGTGCCAGCAAAAGGACAGGGGGCCTCACTGAAGCTTTCTTT.

The chain joins TRBV6-1 to TRBJ1-3; D is undetermined. With 2 bases removed from V and 4 bases from J, the gap between germline ends came to 12 bases. The length of the CDR3 is 15 residues. Germline V gene data show CDR1 as MNHNS and CDR2 as SASEGT. In nucleotides, the CDR3 is TGTGCCAGCAGTGAACAATTGCGAACGGGAAACACCATATATTTT. Its protein is CASSEQLRTGNTIYF.

J is TRBJ2-5 and V is TRBV5-4, with TRBD1 identical over 8 bases. From germline, CDR1 is SGHNT and CDR2 YYREEE (reference sequence). The CDR3 is made up of 14 amino acids. The trim removed 4 bases at V and 1 base at J, leaving 3 bases unmatched. CDR3 loop: CASSPRGLQETQYF. In nucleotides, the CDR3 is TGTGCCAGCAGCCCCAGGGGGCTCCAAGAGACCCAGTACTTC.

This clone was recorded only once. The chain couples TRBV28 to TRBJ1-3; TRBD1 might be the D (5 bases). With 6 bases removed from V and 3 bases from J, the gap between germline ends came to 18 bases. This CDR3 comprises 16 residues. CDR1 and CDR2 from the germline V gene are MDHEN and SYDVKM. The DNA of the CDR3 is TGTGCCAGCAGACTTATGGGGCGGAGGGTTGGAAACACCATATATTTT. Translating gives CASRLMGRRVGNTIYF. Using reference TRBV28 and TRBJ1-3 for the parts outside the CDR3, the full variable domain is DVKVTQSSRYLVKRTGEKVFLECVQDMDHENMFWYRQDPGLGLRLIYFSYDVKMKEKGDIPEGYSVSREKKERFSLILESASTNQTSMYLCASRLMGRRVGNTIYFGEGSWLTVV.

This sequence joins TRBV19 and TRBJ2-7; 11 nucleotides agree with TRBD2. Germline V gives CDR1 LNHDA, CDR2 SQIVND (reference sequence). Trimming at V came to 3 bases and at J to 3 bases, leaving 16 bases not matched to a gene. CDR3 size: 19 residues. The CDR3: CASSMSTSGEGRGFYEQYF. The CDR3 DNA reads TGTGCCAGTAGTATGTCGACTAGCGGGGAGGGGCGAGGGTTCTACGAGCAGTACTTC.

The sample holds one count of this clone. The rearrangement links TRBV7-9 to TRBJ1-2; possibly TRBD1 for D (6 bases). V was shortened by 1 base and J by 7 bases, with 7 bases between the two germline ends. CDR1 and CDR2 from the germline V gene are SEHNR and FQNEAQ (reference sequence). This CDR3 region has 12 residues. The CDR3 spells CASSLEGGGYTF. The CDR3 bases are TGTGCCAGCAGCTTAGAAGGGGGTGGCTACACCTTC.

Note on this clone: This sample includes further DNA sequences coding for the same CDR3. The chain couples TRBV28 to TRBJ2-1, with unresolved D. The CDR3 has 11 amino acids. V dropped 3 bases and J dropped 7 bases, with 4 bases sitting between them. CDR1 MDHEN and CDR2 SYDVKM come from the germline V gene. CDR3 region: CASSLRNEQFF. DNA of the CDR3: TGTGCCAGCAGTTTGAGGAATGAGCAGTTCTTC.

This clone has a handful of counts. The chain is built from TRBV2 and TRBJ2-3; 7 bases are a match to TRBD2. Germline V CDR1 and CDR2: SNHLY, FYNNEI. J gave up 3 bases and V 10 bases, and 19 bases lay outside the gene matches. There are 17 residues in the CDR3. CDR3 amino acids: CATAYLRGGSGTDTQYF. The CDR3 DNA follows: TGTGCCACCGCTTACCTTCGAGGCGGGAGTGGGACAGATACGCAGTATTTT.

The V call is TRBV28, the J call TRBJ2-7, with D possibly being TRBD2 (5 bases). Deletions cut 3 bases from V and 2 bases from J, with 20 bases between. The CDR3 runs 17 residues. Germline CDR1 is MDHEN and CDR2 is SYDVKM. The DNA of the CDR3 is TGTGCCAGCAGTTTCCGGGGAGTCGTGGCCCCCGCCTACGAGCAGTACTTC. Its protein is CASSFRGVVAPAYEQYF. Based on the CDR3 plus reference TRBV28 and TRBJ2-7, the full variable domain is DVKVTQSSRYLVKRTGEKVFLECVQDMDHENMFWYRQDPGLGLRLIYFSYDVKMKEKGDIPEGYSVSREKKERFSLILESASTNQTSMYLCASSFRGVVAPAYEQYFGPGTRLTVT.

This chain links TRBV28 with TRBJ2-5; a weak D match, TRBD1 (6 bases). Trimming cost V 8 bases and J 1 base, with 17 bases left between them. The germline V gene encodes CDR1 MDHEN and CDR2 SYDVKM. This CDR3 is 15 amino acids long. The CDR3, as DNA: TGTGCCAGCGCCTCGCGGGCAGGGGTCCAAGAGACCCAGTACTTC. Translating it yields CASASRAGVQETQYF.